The clone carrying this TCR beta chain was seen ten or more times. The antigen is not known. The CDR3 is 16 amino acids. The J segment lost 7 bases and the V segment lost 6 bases, leaving 11 bases of the junction unmatched. From germline, CDR1 is MGHRA and CDR2 YSYEKL. TCRdb reprocessed the reads via MiXCR and lists one record per CDR3 protein. Of around 330,000 distinct CDR3 sequences in the sample, 15% to 20% were seen once. The sample belongs to a study of T cell repertoires in cytomegalovirus infection. Study results and caveats: Across the ex vivo response, the dominant clonotypes were HLA-C-restricted CMV-specific TCR beta clonotypes.

Sequenced sample: PBMCs. This chain connects TRBV4-1 to TRBJ1-6; 8 bases are shared with TRBD1. The clonotype comes from a human donor in good health (CMV status not recorded). Some clones in this sample may be carry-over from other donors' samples. The CDR3 protein is CASRPDPGTGNSPLHF. CDR3 nucleotides: TGCGCCAGCAGGCCGGATCCCGGGACAGGAAATTCACCCCTCCACTTT.